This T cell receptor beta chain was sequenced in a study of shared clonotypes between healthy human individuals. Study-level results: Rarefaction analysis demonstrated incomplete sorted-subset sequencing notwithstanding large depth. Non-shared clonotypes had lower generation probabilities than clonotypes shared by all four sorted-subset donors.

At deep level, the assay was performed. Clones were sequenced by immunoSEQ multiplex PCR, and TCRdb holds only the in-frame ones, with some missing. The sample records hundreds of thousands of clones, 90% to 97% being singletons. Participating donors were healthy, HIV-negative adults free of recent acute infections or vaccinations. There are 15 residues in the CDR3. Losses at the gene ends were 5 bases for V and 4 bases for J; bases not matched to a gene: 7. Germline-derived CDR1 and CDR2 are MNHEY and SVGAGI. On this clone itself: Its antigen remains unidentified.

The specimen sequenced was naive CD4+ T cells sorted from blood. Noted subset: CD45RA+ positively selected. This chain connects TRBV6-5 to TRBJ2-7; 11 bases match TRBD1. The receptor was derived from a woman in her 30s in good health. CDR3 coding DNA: TGTGCCAGCAGTCCCACCGGGACAGGGGGTTACGAGCAGTACTTC. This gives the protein CASSPTGTGGYEQYF.